Following are 21 T cell receptor beta chains from one sample sequenced in a study of vaccination and CD4 T cells after COVID-19. From the PCR reads, TCRdb called clonotypes with MiXCR, one entry per CDR3 protein. The sample records 30,000 or so distinct CDR3 sequences, about 50% being singletons. Time point reported: late sampling 161 to 241 days after vaccination in three convalescent patients. Sequenced material: CD4+ T cells from blood, taken about 7 months after SARS-CoV-2 vaccination. All receptors come from a human donor who had recovered from COVID-19.

In its sample, this clonotype was seen once. V usage is TRBV11-2 and J usage is TRBJ1-1; D remains ambiguous. V was pared by 5 bases and J by 0 bases, with 16 bases between. CDR1 and CDR2 (germline): SGHAT, FQNNGV. This CDR3 spans 16 amino acids. The CDR3 bases are TGTGCCAGCAGCGCCACGCCCGGTGGGATGAACACTGAAGCTTTCTTT. It encodes CASSATPGGMNTEAFF.

J is TRBJ2-7 and V is TRBV10-1; 7 bases fit TRBD2. Germline values: CDR1 WNHNN, CDR2 SYGVQD (reference sequence). Germline trimming cut 6 bases from V and 0 bases from J; bases unmatched to any gene: 14. This CDR3 has 17 residues. For the CDR3, the DNA is TGCGCCAGCAGCGAACCATCGACTAGCACGTACTCCTACGAGCAGTACTTC. The encoded protein is CASSEPSTSTYSYEQYF.

This chain links TRBV11-2 with TRBJ2-7; 8 nucleotides align to TRBD2. The CDR3 covers 15 residues. Germline V gene data show CDR1 as SGHAT and CDR2 as FQNNGV. J lost 2 bases, V lost 1 base, and 4 bases had no gene match. In nucleotides, the CDR3 is TGTGCCAGCAGCTTAGGAGCGGGAGTCCCCTACGAGCAGTACTTC. It translates to CASSLGAGVPYEQYF.

This rearrangement joins TRBV21-1 to TRBJ2-7; the table's D call TRBD1 went unverified against the DNA. TRBV21-1 is a listed pseudogene. CDR3 length equals 16 residues. The CDR3 sequence is CASNPGRQGLSYEQYF. CDR3 coding DNA: TGTGCCAGCAACCCCGGTCGACAGGGCCTATCCTACGAGCAGTACTTC.

In its sample, this clonotype was seen a few times. The genes are TRBV20-1 and TRBJ2-5; D tentatively fits TRBD1 or TRBD2 (5 bases each). V was pared by 1 base and J by 4 bases, with 13 bases between. CDR3 length: 14 residues. Looked up from germline, CDR1 is DFQATT and CDR2 is SNEGSKA (reference sequence). This CDR3 is CSARGLDGAETQYF. CDR3 sequence (DNA): TGCAGTGCTAGAGGGCTAGACGGGGCAGAGACCCAGTACTTC.

In its sample, this clonotype was seen a few times. The chain employs TRBV19 and TRBJ1-2; maybe TRBD1 (6 bases). V dropped 4 bases and J dropped 0 bases, with 15 bases sitting between them. The CDR3 totals 16 residues. Germline V gives CDR1 LNHDA, CDR2 SQIVND (reference sequence). CDR3 bases: TGTGCCAGTAGTACGGCCGGGACAACTTCTAACTATGGCTACACCTTC. This sequence encodes CASSTAGTTSNYGYTF.

The genes are TRBV7-3 and TRBJ1-2, with D perhaps matching TRBD1 (5 bases). CDR3 length: 13 amino acids. Germline loops: CDR1 SGHTA, CDR2 FQGTGA. Trimming took off 2 bases at V and 8 bases at J, with 12 bases between the two ends. CDR3 amino acids: CASSLGSGTGYTF. The CDR3 DNA sequence: TGTGCCAGCAGCTTAGGGTCAGGGACGGGCTACACCTTC. Full variable domain (rest looked up from reference TRBV7-3 and TRBJ1-2): GAGVSQTPSNKVTEKGKYVELRCDPISGHTALYWYRQSLGQGPEFLIYFQGTGAADDSGLPNDRFFAVRPEGSVSTLKIQRTERGDSAVYLCASSLGSGTGYTFGSGTRLTVV.

This clonotype has just a few counts. The genes are TRBV6-5 and TRBJ1-5; D is unclear. Germline CDR1 MNHEY, CDR2 SVGAGI. Trimming took off 1 base at V and 3 bases at J, with 7 bases between the two ends. The CDR3 is made up of 14 amino acids. The CDR3: CASSYFTVNQPQHF. CDR3 in DNA: TGTGCCAGCAGTTACTTTACGGTCAATCAGCCCCAGCATTTT.

This clonotype was detected only a few times. The chain has TRBV7-9 and TRBJ1-1; D is unresolved. This CDR3 has 13 amino acids. Looked up from germline, CDR1 is SEHNR and CDR2 is FQNEAQ (reference sequence). V was pared by 3 bases and J by 1 base, with 6 bases between. CDR3 protein: CASSFTENTEAFF. DNA for the CDR3: TGTGCCAGCAGCTTTACAGAGAACACTGAAGCTTTCTTT.

This clonotype has just a few counts. The chain joins TRBV19 to TRBJ2-7, with D possibly TRBD1 on 5 matching bases. Germline V gene sequence: CDR1 LNHDA, CDR2 SQIVND (reference sequence). Trimming took 4 bases from V and 4 from J, leaving 14 bases between them. The CDR3 has 14 residues. The CDR3, as DNA: TGTGCCAGTAGTAAGGACATTTTCAGGTACGAGCAGTACTTC. It codes for CASSKDIFRYEQYF.

The chain uses TRBV6-1 and TRBJ2-3, with 7 positions matching TRBD1. Germline trimming cut 6 bases from V and 4 bases from J; bases unmatched to any gene: 19. Germline CDR1 MNHNS, CDR2 SASEGT. CDR3 length: 18 residues. The CDR3 nucleotides read TGTGCCAGCAGGCGGTCGGGGACCCCCTGGGACAGATCAGATACGCAGTATTTT. Its translation is CASRRSGTPWDRSDTQYF.

The chain couples TRBV19 to TRBJ2-4; the D gene is possibly TRBD1 (6 bases). CDR3 size: 13 residues. The germline CDR1 and CDR2 sequences are LNHDA and SQIVND (reference sequence). V was trimmed by 1 base and J by 11 bases, leaving 12 bases between them. The CDR3 protein is CASSIVGTGLQYF. CDR3 nucleotides: TGTGCCAGTAGTATAGTGGGCACAGGGCTTCAGTACTTC.

The chain has TRBV7-8 and TRBJ2-5; D might be TRBD2 (6 bases). CDR3 size: 14 residues. V was trimmed by 7 bases and J by 3 bases, leaving 15 bases between them. CDR1 and CDR2 (germline): SGHVS, FQNEAQ. The CDR3 spells CASTGVRGKETQYF. The CDR3 region has the DNA TGTGCCAGCACCGGGGTCCGGGGGAAAGAGACCCAGTACTTC.

A single count supports this clonotype. The J gene is TRBJ2-7, the V gene TRBV19; 7 nucleotides line up with TRBD2. V lost 5 bases to trimming and J lost 1 base; unmatched junction nucleotides: 8. The CDR3 length is 15 residues. Germline loops: CDR1 LNHDA, CDR2 SQIVND (reference sequence). The CDR3 loop is CASSAAGRGSYEQYF. For the CDR3, the DNA is TGTGCCAGTAGTGCCGCCGGGCGGGGGTCCTACGAGCAGTACTTC.

The chain combines TRBV4-3 with TRBJ2-3; D might be TRBD1 (6 bases). Germline loops: CDR1 LGHNA, CDR2 YSLEER. V dropped 0 bases and J dropped 4 bases, with 8 bases sitting between them. The CDR3 is 14 amino acids. The CDR3 spells CASSQDRGADTQYF. The CDR3 nucleotides are TGCGCCAGCAGCCAAGACAGGGGAGCAGATACGCAGTATTTT.

The chain uses TRBV7-8 and TRBJ2-3; 9 bases are a match to TRBD2. Per the germline V gene, CDR1 is SGHVS and CDR2 is FQNEAQ. J lost 2 bases, V lost 3 bases, and 9 bases had no gene match. The CDR3 consists of 17 residues. CDR3 residues: CASSFPGREGYTDTQYF. As DNA, the CDR3 is TGTGCCAGCAGCTTTCCTGGGCGGGAGGGGTACACAGATACGCAGTATTTT.

The chain employs TRBV6-2 or TRBV6-3 and TRBJ2-1; D gene uncertain. Trimming stripped 8 bases from V and 3 bases from J, with 2 bases between. Germline values: CDR1 MNHEY, CDR2 SVGEGT. CDR3 length: 10 residues. Here the CDR3 reads CASGYNEQFF. CDR3 coding DNA: TGTGCCAGCGGCTACAATGAGCAGTTCTTC.

On this clonotype: A read error may account for a junction end that differs from germline. The chain combines TRBV11-2 with TRBJ2-1, with 12 bases fitting TRBD2. This CDR3 comprises 18 residues. The germline gives CDR1 SGHAT, CDR2 FQNNGV. CDR3 nucleotide sequence: TGCGCCAGCAGCCACGATTGGACTAGCGGGAAGAACTACAATGAGCAGTTCTTC. Translating it yields CASSHDWTSGKNYNEQFF.

V usage is TRBV27 and J usage is TRBJ2-1, with D hard to call. Germline V gene sequence: CDR1 MNHEY, CDR2 SMNVEV (reference sequence). Trimming removed 2 bases from V and 7 bases from J, with 6 bases in between. This CDR3 spans 12 amino acids. CDR3 loop: CASSLNRNEQFF. The DNA for the CDR3 is TGTGCCAGCAGTTTAAACAGAAATGAGCAGTTCTTC.

This chain joins TRBV2 and TRBJ2-5; possibly TRBD1 for D (5 bases). CDR1 is SNHLY, CDR2 FYNNEI, per germline. The V gene lost 2 bases and the J gene lost 4 bases, with 11 bases spanning the gap. The CDR3 spans 14 residues. CDR3 sequence: CASSEWGRAETQYF. DNA for the CDR3: TGTGCCAGCAGTGAATGGGGCAGGGCAGAGACCCAGTACTTC.

The rearrangement links TRBV19 to TRBJ1-5, with 12 bases identical to TRBD1. J lost 1 base, V lost 5 bases, and 9 bases had no gene match. Germline loops: CDR1 LNHDA, CDR2 SQIVND (reference sequence). This CDR3 has 18 amino acids. CDR3 loop: CASSLRGGQGASNQPQHF. The CDR3 DNA reads TGTGCCAGTAGTCTCCGAGGGGGACAGGGGGCGAGCAATCAGCCCCAGCATTTT.